This T cell receptor (beta chain) appears in the sequencing data of a study of spatial heterogeneity in lung cancer. Study-wide context: For the average unique TCR and UMI combination, more than 9.5 occurrences appeared in raw reads.

Time point noted: sample taken at primary tumor resection. Approximately 70 TRACERx patients with early, untreated non-small cell lung cancer donated samples. Unsorted tumor, nontumor lung tissue or cryopreserved PBMC supplied the whole RNA. General study points: Tumor mutation count correlated with how many alpha and beta TCRs expanded intratumorally. Alpha chains reached an estimated coverage of approximately 6.5% of tumor T cells, and beta chains about 13%.

A few counts support this clonotype. Its antigen is undetermined. TCRdb independently ran MiXCR on the 5' RACE reads; one entry per CDR3 protein. The table has about 100,000 distinct CDR3 sequences, around 4.8% seen once. The sample was lung tumor tissue, taken at surgery. The source is a male donor with early-stage non-small cell lung cancer.

The CDR3 spells CASSQGRQSYEQYF. The CDR3 DNA reads TGTGCCAGCAGCCAAGGGAGACAATCCTACGAGCAGTACTTC. The gene calls are TRBV14 and TRBJ2-7; D is unclear. The V and J ends lost 1 base and 1 base respectively, with 8 bases between them. Germline CDR1 and CDR2: SGHDN and FVKESK. The CDR3 has 14 residues. Drawing the rest from reference TRBV14 and TRBJ2-7, the complete variable domain is EAGVTQFPSHSVIEKGQTVTLRCDPISGHDNLYWYRRVMGKEIKFLLHFVKESKQDESGMPNNRFLAERTGGTYSTLKVQPAELEDSGVYFCASSQGRQSYEQYFGPGTRLTVT.